A selection of T cell receptor beta chains follows, all from one sample in a study of T cells in localized non-small cell lung cancer. The repertoire was sequenced with immunoSEQ multiplex PCR; TCRdb's copy has only in-frame clones and lacks some. Of around 1,700 clones in the sample, approximately 24% are singletons; the top ten hold about a sixth. The source material was normal lung tissue next to the tumor, sampled before any cancer treatment. Receptors were obtained from a female donor over 55 with stage II lung adenocarcinoma. Both conserved end residues are part of each CDR3. A D gene is named only where the DNA matches it firmly. Where a row states a size, it is once, few, many or the class of an expanded clone; other rows omit it.

clone_size	d_call	v_call	j_call	cdr3_aa	cdr3_nt
few	-	TRBV7-5	TRBJ2-7	CASSFRDSLSYEQYF	TGTGCCAGCAGCTTTCGGGACAGCCTATCCTACGAGCAGTACTTC
-	TRBD2	TRBV15	TRBJ2-1	CATSRDRAGEVNEQFF	TGTGCCACCAGCAGAGATCGAGCGGGAGAGGTCAATGAGCAGTTCTTC
-	-	TRBV14	TRBJ2-7	CASSQDLFSEQYF	TGTGCCAGCAGCCAAGACCTGTTCTCAGAGCAGTACTTC
few	TRBD1	TRBV5-1	TRBJ2-5	CASSRGQGLAQQETQYF	TGCGCCAGCAGCCGGGGACAGGGGTTAGCGCAGCAAGAGACCCAGTACTTC
-	TRBD2	TRBV28	TRBJ2-3	CASRYPGTSGTLPQYF	TGTGCCAGCAGATACCCCGGGACTAGCGGGACCCTTCCGCAGTATTTT
-	-	TRBV7-1	TRBJ2-7	CASSLLPGGEQYF	TGTGCCAGCAGCCTCCTCCCGGGTGGCGAGCAGTACTTC
-	-	TRBV6-8	TRBJ2-5	CASSDGGFGETQYF	TGTGCCAGCAGTGATGGAGGGTTTGGGGAGACCCAGTACTTC
-	TRBD1	TRBV10-2	TRBJ1-6	CASSQDRQDSPLHF	TGCGCCAGCAGTCAGGACAGGCAAGATTCACCCCTCCACTTT
-	-	TRBV9	TRBJ2-1	CASSAPAAGSYNEQFF	TGTGCCAGCAGCGCTCCCGCAGCGGGTTCCTACAATGAGCAGTTCTTC
-	TRBD2	TRBV11-3	TRBJ2-3	CASSFRREPWVDTQYF	TGTGCCAGCAGCTTCCGGCGGGAGCCCTGGGTAGATACGCAGTATTTT
large	TRBD2	TRBV11-3	TRBJ2-4	CASSLVRGGPNIQYF	TGTGCCAGCAGCTTAGTGCGGGGAGGGCCGAACATTCAGTACTTC
-	TRBD2	TRBV11-3	TRBJ2-5	CASSSLAGEETQYF	TGTGCCAGCAGCTCCCTAGCGGGAGAGGAGACCCAGTACTTC
medium-sized	-	TRBV6-8	TRBJ2-7	CASSYPPSGWMVFEQYF	TGTGCCAGCAGTTACCCCCCCAGCGGGTGGATGGTTTTCGAGCAGTACTTC
-	TRBD2	TRBV9	TRBJ2-1	CASSEGLAGLNEQFF	TGTGCCAGCAGCGAGGGACTAGCGGGACTCAATGAGCAGTTCTTC
-	-	TRBV28	TRBJ1-5	CASTRTRNQPQHF	TGTGCCAGCACCCGGACAAGAAATCAGCCCCAGCATTTT
few	-	TRBV25-1	TRBJ1-2	CASSEGGGGYTF	TGTGCCAGCAGTGAAGGGGGCGGCGGCTACACCTTC
medium-sized	TRBD1	TRBV6-8	TRBJ2-4	CASTPGTDQNIQYF	TGTGCCAGCACTCCAGGGACAGACCAAAACATTCAGTACTTC
medium-sized	-	TRBV9	TRBJ1-2	CASSTTDRNYGYTF	TGTGCCAGCAGCACTACTGACAGGAACTATGGCTACACCTTC
once	TRBD1	TRBV19	TRBJ2-4	CASSTGGVNIQYF	TGTGCCAGTTCGACAGGGGGCGTAAACATTCAGTACTTC
once	-	TRBV19	TRBJ1-4	CASSGRGTANEKLFF	TGTGCCAGTAGTGGCCGTGGAACAGCTAATGAAAAACTGTTTTTT
-	TRBD1	TRBV9	TRBJ1-4	CASSVDGTGVDEKLFF	TGTGCCAGCAGCGTAGATGGGACAGGGGTGGACGAAAAACTGTTTTTT
medium-sized	TRBD1	TRBV11-3	TRBJ2-5	CASRDGTVLQETQYF	TGTGCCAGCAGGGACGGGACAGTCCTTCAAGAGACCCAGTACTTC
-	-	TRBV18	TRBJ1-5	CASSPDVNQPQHF	TGTGCCAGCTCACCGGACGTGAATCAGCCCCAGCATTTT
-	-	TRBV7-6	TRBJ1-1	CASSQGMGHATEAFF	TGTGCCAGCAGCCAGGGGATGGGACACGCCACTGAAGCTTTCTTT
-	TRBD2	TRBV28	TRBJ2-1	CASRRASGSDPNEQFF	TGTGCCAGCAGGCGCGCTAGCGGATCAGACCCCAATGAGCAGTTCTTC
-	-	TRBV11-3	TRBJ1-1	CASSPGRTLNTEAFF	TGTGCCAGCAGCCCCGGACGGACCCTGAACACTGAAGCTTTCTTT
medium-sized	TRBD2	TRBV6-8	TRBJ2-5	CASSYFLAGYQETQYF	TGTGCCAGCAGTTACTTTTTAGCGGGCTACCAAGAGACCCAGTACTTC
-	TRBD2	TRBV18	TRBJ2-7	CASSPSGTRYEQYF	TGTGCCAGCTCACCGTCCGGGACTAGGTACGAGCAGTACTTC
few	-	TRBV6-8	TRBJ2-1	CASALSVLRGEQFF	TGTGCCAGCGCTCTTAGCGTCCTACGGGGTGAGCAGTTCTTC
-	-	TRBV19	TRBJ2-1	CASSTAPDEQFF	TGTGCCAGTTCGACCGCGCCGGATGAGCAGTTCTTC
few	-	TRBV6-8	TRBJ1-1	CASSSGGGNTEAFF	TGTGCCAGCAGTTCCGGAGGGGGGAACACTGAAGCTTTCTTT
-	-	TRBV6-8	TRBJ2-2	CASSDSGRSTGELFF	TGTGCCAGCAGTGACTCAGGAAGATCCACCGGGGAGCTGTTTTTT
-	-	TRBV14	TRBJ2-1	CASSQDLATEKFF	TGTGCCAGCAGCCAAGATCTGGCCACTGAGAAGTTCTTC
few	-	TRBV5-1	TRBJ2-7	CASSREAGSGDAQYF	TGCGCCAGCAGCCGGGAAGCGGGCTCCGGGGATGCGCAGTACTTC
medium-sized	-	TRBV6-8	TRBJ2-7	CASSRGSGFSYEQYF	TGTGCCAGCAGTCGTGGTTCGGGGTTCTCCTACGAGCAGTACTTC
few	-	TRBV6-8	TRBJ2-7	CASSLGRNSYEQYF	TGTGCCAGCAGTCTCGGTCGGAACTCCTACGAGCAGTACTTC
-	-	TRBV5-1	TRBJ2-2	CASSLAGIGLSGELFF	TGCGCCAGCAGCTTGGCCGGAATAGGACTCTCGGGGGAGCTGTTTTTT
-	TRBD1	TRBV19	TRBJ1-5	CASSVQGAGNQPQHF	TGTGCCAGTAGTGTGCAGGGGGCTGGAAATCAGCCCCAGCATTTT
-	-	TRBV19	TRBJ2-6	CASSIAEGTGANVLTF	TGTGCCAGTAGTATAGCGGAGGGTACAGGGGCCAACGTCCTGACTTTC
-	-	TRBV4-1	TRBJ1-4	CASSQAQVEEKLFF	TGCGCCAGCAGCCAAGCGCAGGTAGAGGAAAAACTGTTTTTT
few	TRBD2	TRBV9	TRBJ2-1	CASREREGRFYNEQFF	TGTGCCAGCAGGGAGCGGGAGGGCCGTTTTTACAATGAGCAGTTCTTC
-	-	TRBV6-8	TRBJ2-1	CASTTGRPPSYNEQFF	TGTGCCAGCACTACAGGGAGACCGCCCTCCTACAATGAGCAGTTCTTC
few	TRBD1	TRBV7-2	TRBJ2-5	CASSSGQPGETQYF	TGTGCCAGCAGCTCGGGACAGCCTGGAGAGACCCAGTACTTC
few	-	TRBV6-8	TRBJ2-2	CASSYSSQGSTGELFF	TGTGCCAGCAGTTACTCTAGTCAGGGAAGTACCGGGGAGCTGTTTTTT
-	-	TRBV9	TRBJ2-5	CASSVGSAKQTQYF	TGTGCCAGCAGCGTAGGTTCGGCGAAGCAGACCCAGTACTTC
few	-	TRBV30	TRBJ1-2	CAWSVLSGTAYGYTF	TGTGCCTGGTCGGTTCTTTCCGGGACGGCCTATGGCTACACCTTC
few	-	TRBV11-3	TRBJ2-1	CASSLFSDGGNEQFF	TGTGCCAGCAGCTTATTCTCCGACGGTGGAAATGAGCAGTTCTTC
-	TRBD2	TRBV11-3	TRBJ2-1	CASSLAGTSGSNEQFF	TGTGCCAGCAGCTTGGCCGGGACTAGCGGGTCTAATGAGCAGTTCTTC
few	-	TRBV7-8	TRBJ2-7	CASSLDPTRGQYF	TGTGCCAGCAGCTTAGATCCGACCCGGGGGCAGTACTTC
few	-	TRBV9	TRBJ2-1	CASSVAPTQGRGLNEQFF	TGTGCCAGCAGCGTAGCGCCTACTCAGGGGAGGGGGCTTAATGAGCAGTTCTTC
medium-sized	-	TRBV11-3	TRBJ2-1	CASSFEVTSYNEQFF	TGTGCCAGCAGCTTCGAGGTTACCTCCTACAATGAGCAGTTCTTC
-	TRBD1	TRBV16	TRBJ2-1	CASSQSGGQGASGEQFF	TGTGCCAGCAGCCAATCGGGGGGACAGGGGGCGTCTGGTGAGCAGTTCTTC
-	TRBD1	TRBV6-8	TRBJ1-5	CASSDHPRGEYSNQPQHF	TGTGCCAGCAGTGACCATCCCAGGGGGGAATATAGCAATCAGCCCCAGCATTTT
-	TRBD1	TRBV28	TRBJ1-3	CASTEQGASGNTIYF	TGTGCCAGCACGGAACAGGGGGCCTCTGGAAACACCATATATTTT
-	-	TRBV19	TRBJ2-1	CASGSQDNEQFF	TGTGCCAGTGGCTCCCAGGACAATGAGCAGTTCTTC